This T cell receptor (beta chain) was observed in a study of beta chain features in type 1 diabetes (dated by TCRdb to the late 2010s). Background for the entire study: Mean age, gender distribution, total cell number and subset yield did not differ between patients and healthy donors. A total of about 100,000,000 sorted cells were examined across all samples, and RNA yield correlated strongly with the number of cells per subset. In the study, recently diagnosed type 1 diabetes patients and matched healthy donors were compared on the TCRB repertoires of their sorted circulating CD4+ T cell subsets. Whereas all 30 or so donors provided naive and central memory subsets, regulatory and stem cell-like memory subsets were isolated from just 8 patients and about eight healthy donors.

General study outcomes and caveats: Fewer insertions and more nucleotide deletions at VDJ recombination sites were observed in patients with type 1 diabetes, implying thymic rearrangement abnormalities. Because small numbers of individuals were included in the HLA sub-analyses, any influence of HLA type on TCRB rearrangement was left unresolved. Naive, central memory and regulatory TCRB repertoires appeared to be more alike among patients than among healthy donors. Because cDNA was sequenced instead of genomic DNA, activated cells with high expression could be over-represented, although the groups did not differ in activation or CD3 levels. PCR might favor shorter templates, but patient and control samples were amplified and corrected together, so any skew would affect both groups equally. A moderate but significant shortening of TCRB CDR3 length was observed in type 1 diabetes patients in all four CD4+ subsets.

The High Capacity cDNA Reverse Transcription Kit was used to reverse transcribe all of the isolated RNA, meaning that expressed TCRB transcripts were what got sequenced. Naive, central memory and regulatory T cell samples underwent deep immunoSEQ sequencing, averaging roughly 3.4 million total reads per sample. After sorted cells were lysed in RLT buffer, RNA was extracted with DNase-treated RNeasy Micro or Mini kits, with the choice depending on cell number. Each cell subset was processed on its own to prevent cross-contamination, while patient and healthy donor samples were processed together. The immunoSEQ multiplex PCR was used to amplify TCRB sequences from cDNA, yielding 87-bp fragments that span the CDR3 region. The amplicons were sequenced using the Illumina HiSeq platform. The published analysis was carried out like this. Synthetic template baselines were used to correct PCR bias computationally, reads within Hamming distance 2 were collapsed, and singletons that could not be merged were discarded. By aligning reads against IMGT, V, D and J genes, CDR3 length, and insertions or deletions at six rearrangement sites were assigned. Within each subset, clonotype counts were normalized to sorted cell number, after which true diversity and Gini coefficients were computed with the tcR R package. The overlap coefficient, calculated on TCRB nucleotide sequences, was used to quantify repertoire sharing. Out-of-frame TCRB sequences from naive cells were analyzed to stand in for the pre-selection repertoire. TCRdb took this table from immuneACCESS and kept in-frame rearrangements with V and J called. Such tables lack part of the clones; where checked against another copy, unresolved V genes explain under half of the gap, and the rest is unexplained. D and trimming come from the DNA, and the V and J calls and clone size come from that table. This sample has about 660,000 clones in its table, and over 13% of those were observed once. The ten largest clones represent just under 0.04% of the sample.

Each donor gave one peripheral blood draw, roughly 110 mL on average, collected into heparinised tubes. Using a panel that included CD45RO, CCR7, CD25, CD127, CD95 and CD27, naive, central memory, regulatory and stem cell-like memory CD4+ T cells were sorted on a BD FACSAria II. Purity was above 95% for every sorted population. PBMCs were isolated immediately by Lymphoprep density gradient centrifugation and stained directly without culture. So that batch effects would be minimized, each experiment stained and sorted samples in pairs, pairing one healthy donor with one patient. The germline V gene yields KGHSH for CDR1 and LQKENI for CDR2. The junction shows trimming of 6 bases on V and 5 bases on J, plus 23 bases between the germline ends. Spanning cysteine to phenylalanine, the CDR3 consists of 17 amino acids. Only the CDR3 DNA stays, 51 bases, in frame from base 1. As for this clone: Its antigen is still unknown. The record has no base qualities; no much larger clone is one base away.

This receptor was identified in a man younger than 35 with type 1 diabetes. Here the chain combines TRBV18 and TRBJ2-1; TRBD1 is perhaps the D gene, given 6 matching bases. The sample was naive CD4+ T cells from blood. The sample's cell subset or site label, decoded: true naive CD4+ T cells. The bases are TGTGCCAGCTCCCTAACACCACAAACAGGGTTTAACAATGAGCAGTTCTTC. Translated, it reads CASSLTPQTGFNNEQFF.